This TCR beta chain appears in the sequencing data of a study of cytomegalovirus exposure and HLA in healthy donors. Findings and caveats of the study: In all likelihood, a cluster of highly shared sequence variants was a sequencing artifact. As immune exposure information, only CMV serostatus was available.

With regard to this clone: Antigen specificity is unknown.

PCR amplification relied on 60 Vbeta primers (plus 13 Jbeta primers). Some clones are missing from TCRdb's copy, which holds only in-frame ones; the method was immunoSEQ multiplex PCR. In the table there are roughly 110,000 clones, 65% to 80% of which are singletons. The sample was PBMCs. The TCR comes from a male donor in good health and CMV-seropositive.

The CDR3 reads CASSLSSGNTIYF. The CDR3 DNA sequence: TGTGCCAGCAGCTTGAGTTCTGGAAACACCATATATTTT. V usage is TRBV7-9 and J usage is TRBJ1-3; no firm D call. With 3 bases removed from V and 1 base from J, the gap between germline ends came to 4 bases. CDR1 and CDR2 from the germline V gene are SEHNR and FQNEAQ (reference sequence). The CDR3 is 13 residues long.